Following are 17 T cell receptor beta chains from one sample sequenced in a study of neoadjuvant anti-PD-1 for oral cavity cancer. Sequencing used immunoSEQ multiplex PCR; TCRdb keeps in-frame clones, though not all of them. The sample lists 30,000 to 40,000 clones; about 86% were seen once. The sample was PBMCs, taken before nivolumab (anti-PD-1) treatment. The receptors were gathered from a person aged 35-80 years with oral cavity squamous cell carcinoma.

This clone was counted a single time. V usage is TRBV9 and J usage is TRBJ1-6; no firm D call. Germline V gene lookup returns CDR1 SGDLS and CDR2 YYNGEE. V was clipped by 0 bases and J by 7 bases, with 8 bases between them. CDR3 length: 14 residues. The CDR3 DNA reads TGTGCCAGCAGCGTAGCTACGGACAATTCACCCCTCCACTTT. It encodes CASSVATDNSPLHF. The full variable domain, completed using reference TRBV9 and TRBJ1-6, is DSGVTQTPKHLITATGQRVTLRCSPRSGDLSVYWYQQSLDQGLQFLIQYYNGEERAKGNILERFSAQQFPDLHSELNLSSLELGDSALYFCASSVATDNSPLHFGNGTRLTVT.

V gene TRBV10-3 combines with J gene TRBJ2-2; TRBD1 aligns across 9 bases. V lost 4 bases, J lost 1 base, and 10 bases stayed unmatched. The CDR3 length is 18 residues. Germline assignment: CDR1 ENHRY and CDR2 SYGVKD. As DNA, the CDR3 is TGTGCCATCAGTGGAGGCCCTCCGGGACAGGGGAACACCGGGGAGCTGTTTTTT. Translated: CAISGGPPGQGNTGELFF.

This clone was picked up one time. This chain uses TRBV7-9 with TRBJ1-5; D possibly corresponds to TRBD1 (5 bases). This CDR3 has 13 residues. Per the germline V gene, CDR1 is SEHNR and CDR2 is FQNEAQ (reference sequence). Deletions cut 1 base from V and 5 bases from J, with 6 bases between. The CDR3 loop is CASSLEGDQPQHF. The CDR3 bases are TGTGCCAGCAGCTTAGAAGGGGATCAGCCCCAGCATTTT.

The chain recombines TRBV5-1 with TRBJ2-5; 7 nucleotides align to TRBD1. The germline gives CDR1 SGHRS, CDR2 YFSETQ. V was clipped by 4 bases and J by 4 bases; unmatched bases: 7. The CDR3 extends over 14 amino acids. This chain's CDR3 is CASSLADRAETQYF. The CDR3 DNA sequence: TGCGCCAGCAGCCTAGCTGACAGGGCAGAGACCCAGTACTTC.

This clone was found once. The genes are TRBV2 and TRBJ1-4; D is possibly TRBD1 (5 bases). The length of the CDR3 is 15 residues. Germline-derived CDR1 and CDR2 are SNHLY and FYNNEI. V shed 7 bases and J shed 4 bases, with 16 bases lying between them. This CDR3 is CASIGPGTGNEKLFF. As DNA, the CDR3 is TGTGCCAGCATTGGGCCCGGGACTGGTAATGAAAAACTGTTTTTT.

The chain combines TRBV12-5 with TRBJ2-3; maybe TRBD1 (6 bases). The CDR3 sequence is 14 residues long. Germline V gene sequence: CDR1 LGHNT, CDR2 FRNRAP. The V end was cut by 5 bases, the J end by 1 base, with 10 bases between. This CDR3 is CASGATGGTDTQYF. The CDR3 DNA follows: TGTGCTAGTGGTGCGACAGGAGGCACAGATACGCAGTATTTT.

The gene calls are TRBV5-4 and TRBJ2-2; D is perhaps TRBD1 (6 bases). Trimming cost V 2 bases and J 6 bases, with 20 bases left between them. Germline CDR1 SGHNT, CDR2 YYREEE (reference sequence). This CDR3 spans 17 amino acids. CDR3 sequence reads: CASSFLQGPNKAGELFF. The DNA for the CDR3 is TGTGCCAGCAGCTTTCTACAGGGCCCTAACAAGGCCGGGGAGCTGTTTTTT.

This chain joins TRBV7-2 and TRBJ2-5; 8 bases line up with TRBD2. The V and J ends lost 5 bases and 5 bases, in that order; junction bases with no gene match: 10. Germline loops: CDR1 SGHTA, CDR2 FQGNSA. The CDR3 contains 15 residues. CDR3 nucleotide sequence: TGTGCCAGCAGCCCCGGAGCGGGGGAGTGGGAGACCCAGTACTTC. Protein sequence: CASSPGAGEWETQYF.

This sequence joins TRBV27 and TRBJ2-3, with TRBD1 as a possible D gene (5 bases). The V gene lost 5 bases and the J gene lost 0 bases, with 9 bases spanning the gap. Germline V CDR1 and CDR2: MNHEY, SMNVEV (reference sequence). The length of the CDR3 is 14 residues. CDR3 nucleotides: TGTGCCAGCAGTCCACAGGCTAGCACAGATACGCAGTATTTT. It codes for CASSPQASTDTQYF.

V and J are TRBV28 and TRBJ2-5, with TRBD2 matching 9 bases. The V gene's germline CDR1 is MDHEN and CDR2 SYDVKM. This CDR3 has 16 amino acids. V lost 5 bases to trimming and J lost 5 bases; unmatched junction nucleotides: 12. The chain's CDR3 is CASSAPGTSSFETQYF. DNA for the CDR3: TGTGCCAGCAGTGCCCCCGGGACTAGCTCTTTTGAGACCCAGTACTTC.

V and J are TRBV19 and TRBJ1-2; no clear D. The CDR3 runs 14 residues. The V end lost 3 bases, the J end lost 7 bases, and 15 bases lay between the germline ends. Germline CDR1 LNHDA, CDR2 SQIVND (reference sequence). CDR3 coding DNA: TGTGCCAGTAGTATTCCGGGGAAGTACGGTGGCTACACCTTC. The encoded protein is CASSIPGKYGGYTF.

The chain has TRBV4-3 and TRBJ2-4, with 9 bases fitting TRBD2. Unmatched junction bases numbered 4, after V lost 1 base and J lost 6 bases. Germline V CDR1 and CDR2: LGHNA, YSLEER. CDR3 length: 15 residues. CDR3 in amino acids: CASSQGAGGRNIQYF. CDR3 nucleotides: TGCGCCAGCAGCCAAGGAGCGGGGGGCCGAAACATTCAGTACTTC.

The rearrangement joins TRBV10-3 to TRBJ2-7; 7 positions agree with TRBD1. This CDR3 is built from 16 residues. Germline values: CDR1 ENHRY, CDR2 SYGVKD. The trim removed 6 bases at V and 0 bases at J, leaving 11 bases unmatched. The CDR3 here is CAISPRSGQSSYEQYF. The CDR3 DNA reads as TGTGCCATCAGCCCAAGGTCGGGACAGTCCTCCTACGAGCAGTACTTC.

The chain has TRBV19 and TRBJ1-5, with D possibly being TRBD1 (5 bases). From germline, CDR1 is LNHDA and CDR2 SQIVND (reference sequence). V dropped 3 bases and J dropped 2 bases, with 17 bases sitting between them. The CDR3 runs 17 residues. The CDR3 loop reads CASSIGTEGLRNQPQHF. CDR3 in DNA: TGTGCCAGTAGTATCGGGACGGAGGGTTTGCGCAATCAGCCCCAGCATTTT.

The V and J genes are TRBV6-1 and TRBJ2-1; 9 bases map to TRBD1. J gave up 6 bases and V 6 bases, and 9 bases lay outside the gene matches. This CDR3 is 15 amino acids long. Germline V gene sequence: CDR1 MNHNS, CDR2 SASEGT. The CDR3 nucleotides read TGTGCCAGCAGCGTACAGGGGGCCCTACGCAATGAGCAGTTCTTC. Its protein product is CASSVQGALRNEQFF.

V usage is TRBV7-8 and J usage is TRBJ1-5, with a tentative D call TRBD1 (6 bases). Looked up from germline, CDR1 is SGHVS and CDR2 is FQNEAQ. Trimming stripped 6 bases from V and 0 bases from J, with 12 bases between. There are 15 residues in the CDR3. CDR3 amino acids: CASRKGGYSNQPQHF. CDR3 nucleotide sequence: TGTGCCAGCAGGAAGGGGGGTTATAGCAATCAGCCCCAGCATTTT.

This sequence joins TRBV5-1 and TRBJ2-7, with TRBD1 matching over 10 bases. Germline lookup yields CDR1 SGHRS and CDR2 YFSETQ. This CDR3 comprises 15 residues. The ends lost 2 bases at V and 6 bases at J; junction bases unmatched: 8. The CDR3 reads CASSFLGQGPFEQYF. Here the CDR3 DNA reads TGCGCCAGCAGCTTTCTGGGACAGGGGCCTTTCGAGCAGTACTTC.